Listed below are T cell receptor beta chains from one sample, sequenced in a study of T cell responses to AZD1222 COVID-19 vaccine. Repertoires were generated with immunoSEQ multiplex PCR, while TCRdb's copy carries only in-frame clones and drops some. The sample gives some 22,000 clones, less than 85% of which show up once; roughly 40% is in the top ten. The sample here was peripheral blood, taken on day 0 of AZD1222 vaccination. These receptors were taken from an adult in good health. Both conserved end residues are part of each CDR3. D genes are given only for firm matches. Some rows mark clone size as missing; the rest say once, few, many or name a class of expanded clone.

V	J	size	D	DNA	CDR3
TRBV6-1	TRBJ1-3	NA	NA	TGTGCCAGCAGTGTCTCCCTTCAGAGTCCCTCTGGAAACACCATATATTTT	CASSVSLQSPSGNTIYF
TRBV4-1	TRBJ2-7	NA	TRBD2	TGCGCCAGCAGCCAAGATATGGGGACTAGGTACTACGAGCAGTACTTC	CASSQDMGTRYYEQYF
TRBV28	TRBJ1-5	NA	TRBD1	TGTGCCAGCAGTTCACGGAGGACAGGGGAAAATCAGCCCCAGCATTTT	CASSSRRTGENQPQHF
TRBV11-1	TRBJ2-5	once	NA	TGTGCCAGCAGCCCCAGAAGGGCGGAGACCCAGTACTTC	CASSPRRAETQYF
TRBV5-6	TRBJ1-2	once	NA	TGTGCCAGCAGCTTGGAAGGAAGAAGTGGCTACACCTTC	CASSLEGRSGYTF
TRBV7-6	TRBJ2-1	NA	NA	TGTGCCAGCAGCTTAGGTGGCCTCGGTGAGCAGTTCTTC	CASSLGGLGEQFF
TRBV30	TRBJ1-5	NA	NA	TGTGCCTGGTCCCTTGGTTGGGATAGCAATCAGCCCCAGCATTTT	CAWSLGWDSNQPQHF
TRBV28	TRBJ2-1	NA	NA	TGTGCCAGCAGTTCTTTAGGCTCCTACAATGAGCAGTTCTTC	CASSSLGSYNEQFF
TRBV6-5	TRBJ1-5	NA	TRBD1	TGTGCCAGCACCACGGACAGGGTATATTCTCAGCCCCAGCATTTT	CASTTDRVYSQPQHF
TRBV5-6	TRBJ2-1	NA	NA	TGTGCCAGCAGCTTGAGCGGACCCTACAATGAGCAGTTCTTC	CASSLSGPYNEQFF
TRBV15	TRBJ2-5	NA	TRBD2	TGTGCCACCAGCAGAGGGGAGGGGTCCTACCAAGAGACCCAGTACTTC	CATSRGEGSYQETQYF
TRBV19	TRBJ1-5	NA	TRBD1	TGTGCCAGTAGTATGACAGGGGAGGGCAATCAGCCCCAGCATTTT	CASSMTGEGNQPQHF